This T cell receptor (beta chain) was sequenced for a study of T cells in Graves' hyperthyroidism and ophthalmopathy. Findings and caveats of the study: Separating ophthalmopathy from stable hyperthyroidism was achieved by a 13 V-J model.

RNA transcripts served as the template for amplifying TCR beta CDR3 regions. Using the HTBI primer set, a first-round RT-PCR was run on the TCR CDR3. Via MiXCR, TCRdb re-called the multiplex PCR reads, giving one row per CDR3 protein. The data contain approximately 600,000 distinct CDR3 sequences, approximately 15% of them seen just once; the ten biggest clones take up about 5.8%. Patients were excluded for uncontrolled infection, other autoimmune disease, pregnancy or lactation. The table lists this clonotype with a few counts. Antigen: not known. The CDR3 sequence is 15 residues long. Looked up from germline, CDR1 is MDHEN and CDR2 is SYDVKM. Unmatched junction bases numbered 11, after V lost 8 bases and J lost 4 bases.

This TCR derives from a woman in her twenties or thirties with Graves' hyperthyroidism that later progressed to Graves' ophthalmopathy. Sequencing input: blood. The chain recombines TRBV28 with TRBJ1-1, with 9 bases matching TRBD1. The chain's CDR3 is CASRTGGAGSTEAFF. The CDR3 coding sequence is TGTGCCAGCCGAACAGGGGGCGCCGGGAGCACTGAAGCTTTCTTT.